These 19 T cell receptor beta chains share one sample of origin, sequenced in a study of blood T cell repertoires in COVID-19. Measured with immunoSEQ multiplex PCR; TCRdb has only the in-frame clones, and not every one. The repertoire includes roughly 280,000 clones, 88% of them detected once, and over 9% sits in the top ten. The sequenced material came from peripheral blood. The source of these receptors is a woman under 40 with COVID-19, enrolled during active disease.

This clone was counted once. This rearrangement joins TRBV6-5 to TRBJ2-5; D not resolved. CDR3 length: 13 amino acids. CDR1 is MNHEY and CDR2 is SVGAGI in the germline V gene. Trimming took off 6 bases at V and 7 bases at J, with 15 bases between the two ends. CDR3 sequence: CASSLTLYGTQYF. CDR3 bases: TGTGCCAGCAGCCTCACGCTGTACGGGACCCAGTACTTC.

The rearrangement links TRBV6-6 to TRBJ1-2; possibly TRBD1 for D (6 bases). CDR3 length: 13 amino acids. Trimming cost V 6 bases and J 2 bases, with 10 bases left between them. CDR1 and CDR2 (germline): MNHNY, SVGAGI (reference sequence). CDR3 sequence: CASSPGQNYGYTF. The CDR3 nucleotides read TGTGCCAGCAGCCCTGGACAGAACTATGGCTACACCTTC.

The rearrangement uses TRBV14 and TRBJ2-2; TRBD2 aligns across 7 bases. CDR1 and CDR2 from the germline V gene are SGHDN and FVKESK. The CDR3 is 16 residues long. The ends lost 4 bases at V and 0 bases at J; junction bases unmatched: 5. In nucleotides, the CDR3 is TGTGCCAGCAGCCCACCGGGAGGACCGAACACCGGGGAGCTGTTTTTT. Its protein product is CASSPPGGPNTGELFF.

J is TRBJ2-5 and V is TRBV5-1; 7 positions match TRBD1. CDR1 and CDR2 from the germline V gene are SGHRS and YFSETQ. This CDR3 has 13 residues. Trimming took 4 bases from V and 7 from J; bases not matched to a gene: 7. CDR3 nucleotide sequence: TGCGCCAGCAGCCTGCGGACAGGTGGGACCCAGTACTTC. It is translated as CASSLRTGGTQYF.

The chain couples TRBV5-1 to TRBJ2-3, with D possibly being TRBD2 (5 bases). This CDR3 has 16 residues. Per the germline V gene, CDR1 is SGHRS and CDR2 is YFSETQ. Trimming took 4 bases from V and 0 from J, leaving 15 bases between them. In DNA, the CDR3 is TGCGCCAGCAGCGGAGGACCGTCGTCTAGCACAGATACGCAGTATTTT. The encoded protein is CASSGGPSSSTDTQYF.

The table lists this clone with a count of one. V gene TRBV9 combines with J gene TRBJ1-1; D remains unclear. Germline V lookup: CDR1 SGDLS, CDR2 YYNGEE. Trimming took off 2 bases at V and 4 bases at J, with 6 bases between the two ends. This CDR3 has 12 amino acids. The CDR3 DNA is TGTGCCAGCAGCGTGGGAGGCACTGAAGCTTTCTTT. It codes for CASSVGGTEAFF.

This clone appeared a single time. The chain recombines TRBV13 with TRBJ2-7; D is perhaps TRBD2 (6 bases). The CDR3 totals 12 residues. V was clipped by 3 bases and J by 4 bases, with 7 bases between them. Germline V lookup: CDR1 PRHDT, CDR2 FYEKMQ (reference sequence). The CDR3 reads CASSLTSYEQYF. The CDR3 DNA follows: TGTGCCAGCAGCTTGACTAGTTACGAGCAGTACTTC.

About this clone: Other nucleotide sequences from this sample produce the same CDR3. The chain is built from TRBV5-4 and TRBJ2-2; 8 positions match TRBD1. This CDR3 is 15 amino acids long. Germline V gene lookup returns CDR1 SGHNT and CDR2 YYREEE (reference sequence). Trimming at V came to 2 bases and at J to 1 base, leaving 1 base not matched to a gene. CDR3 bases: TGTGCCAGCAGCTTAGGACAGGGGAACACCGGGGAGCTGTTTTTT. Its protein is CASSLGQGNTGELFF.

The chain recombines TRBV6-5 with TRBJ2-7, with 7 bases identical to TRBD2. The germline CDR1 and CDR2 sequences are MNHEY and SVGAGI. The CDR3 sequence is 15 residues long. The ends lost 6 bases at V and 4 bases at J; junction bases unmatched: 12. CDR3 nucleotide sequence: TGTGCCAGCAGCCGAATTGCGGGAGACGGGTACGAGCAGTACTTC. The encoded protein is CASSRIAGDGYEQYF.

This CDR3 is CASSFFGLGSYNEQFF. In DNA form, the CDR3 reads TGTGCCAGCAGCTTTTTCGGGTTAGGCTCCTACAATGAGCAGTTCTTC. V and J are TRBV5-5 and TRBJ2-1; D not resolved. CDR1 SGHKS and CDR2 YYEKEE come from the germline V gene (reference sequence). There are 16 residues in the CDR3. Trimming left V 2 bases short and J 0 bases short, with 12 bases between.

This chain connects TRBV7-2 to TRBJ1-2; 9 bases line up with TRBD1. Germline CDR1 SGHTA, CDR2 FQGNSA. The CDR3 is 14 residues long. Trimming removed 5 bases from V and 5 bases from J; junction bases left unmatched: 6. The CDR3 DNA sequence: TGTGCCAGCAGCGTGGGACAGGGCATTTATGGCTACACCTTC. Translating it yields CASSVGQGIYGYTF.

This clone was picked up a small number of times. This rearrangement joins TRBV27 to TRBJ2-7; D gene ambiguous. The CDR3 covers 17 residues. Germline CDR1 reads MNHEY; CDR2 reads SMNVEV (reference sequence). V was trimmed by 5 bases and J by 3 bases, leaving 23 bases between them. This chain's CDR3 is CASSNLERRSPFYEQYF. The CDR3 DNA reads as TGTGCCAGCAGTAATCTAGAACGGAGATCCCCTTTCTACGAGCAGTACTTC.

CDR3 in amino acids: CASSFTQDNEKLFF. The CDR3 region has the DNA TGTGCCAGCAGTTTTACACAGGATAATGAAAAACTGTTTTTT. The chain combines TRBV28 with TRBJ1-4, with D possibly being TRBD1 (5 bases). Trimming stripped 3 bases from V and 4 bases from J, with 9 bases between. Per the germline V gene, CDR1 is MDHEN and CDR2 is SYDVKM. The CDR3 length is 14 residues.

The chain links TRBV11-2 to TRBJ2-3; D ambiguous. V shed 2 bases and J shed 4 bases, with 4 bases lying between them. CDR1 is SGHAT and CDR2 is FQNNGV in the germline V gene. CDR3 length equals 12 residues. The CDR3 region has the DNA TGTGCCAGCAGCTTACAGTCAGATACGCAGTATTTT. Encoded protein: CASSLQSDTQYF.

This clone was detected only once. The gene calls are TRBV5-1 and TRBJ1-2; 10 bases are shared with TRBD1. The CDR3 length is 16 residues. V lost 10 bases to trimming and J lost 0 bases; unmatched junction nucleotides: 12. CDR1 is SGHRS, CDR2 YFSETQ, per germline. The CDR3 DNA reads as TGCGCCTCAGCAAGGGCGGGGACAGGGGCTAACTATGGCTACACCTTC. Protein: CASARAGTGANYGYTF.

This clone has only one observation. The rearrangement joins TRBV6-5 to TRBJ2-7, with 12 bases identical to TRBD2. J gave up 5 bases and V 6 bases, and 5 bases lay outside the gene matches. The CDR3 extends over 14 amino acids. Germline CDR1 reads MNHEY; CDR2 reads SVGAGI. In nucleotides, the CDR3 is TGTGCCAGCAGAGGACTAGCGGGAAGTCACGAGCAGTACTTC. Its translation: CASRGLAGSHEQYF.

The chain uses TRBV10-3 and TRBJ2-5; 10 nucleotides match TRBD1. The CDR3 is 15 residues long. V gave up 0 bases and J gave up 2 bases; unmatched junction bases: 0. Germline CDR1 reads ENHRY; CDR2 reads SYGVKD. As DNA, the CDR3 is TGTGCCATCAGTGAGTCGGACAGGGGGCAAGAGACCCAGTACTTC. Residues: CAISESDRGQETQYF.

This CDR3 is CASSPLGTGALTNEKLFF. The CDR3 coding sequence is TGTGCCAGCTCACCCCTCGGGACAGGGGCCCTCACTAATGAAAAACTGTTTTTT. V gene TRBV18 combines with J gene TRBJ1-4, with 10 bases aligning to TRBD1. Per germline, CDR1 KGHSH and CDR2 LQKENI. The CDR3 covers 18 residues. The junction had 9 bases not matched to a gene; V was cut back by 3 bases and J by 2 bases.

The rearrangement joins TRBV15 to TRBJ2-1; the match to TRBD2 covers 14 bases. With 3 bases clipped from V and 5 bases from J, the junction kept 9 bases outside the gene matches. There are 18 residues in the CDR3. Per the germline V gene, CDR1 is LNHNV and CDR2 is YYDKDF (reference sequence). The CDR3 DNA is TGTGCCACCAGCAGGGTACCGGGACTAGCGGGAGCAAACAATGAGCAGTTCTTC. Translation: CATSRVPGLAGANNEQFF.